This record looks at one TCR beta chain sequence and its context. What it recognizes is unknown. This specimen belongs to a study of cytomegalovirus exposure and HLA in healthy donors. The CDR3 consists of 14 residues. Trimming removed 0 bases from V and 1 base from J, with 7 bases in between. The germline gives CDR1 SGHAT, CDR2 FQNNGV. General study points: What a later analysis reportedly showed was that an Asian-associated ancestry cluster had fewer N-insertions than the roughly 700-donor mean. Most of the TCR beta V segments (in an earlier analysis) were productive either about 87% or about 30% of the time. What was likely a sequencing artifact was a cluster of highly shared sequence variants.

The PCR was carried out with 60 Vbeta primers and 13 Jbeta primers. Clones were read by immunoSEQ multiplex PCR, and TCRdb kept only the in-frame ones, dropping some. Here the sample spans about 40,000 clones, 68% being singletons. J is TRBJ2-7 and V is TRBV11-2; no firm D call. Sequencing was done on a sample of PBMCs. The sequence was obtained from a man between 35 and 55 years old in good health and CMV-seronegative. CDR3 region: CASSLEAVSYEQYF. The DNA of the CDR3 is TGTGCCAGCAGCTTAGAGGCAGTTTCCTACGAGCAGTACTTC.